One and the same sample provided the 28 T cell receptor beta chains below, sequenced in a study of T cells expressing NK-cell markers. With the 5' RACE reads reprocessed, TCRdb shows one record per CDR3 protein and no DNA. The table for this sample gives a few hundred thousand distinct CDR3 sequences. Sequencing input: blood T cells: a sorted CD56 or NKG2C T cell subset, CD4+ or CD8+ T cells, or bulk PBMC T cells (not recorded which). These receptors were taken from a man younger than 35 in good health.

This chain joins TRBV12-3 or TRBV12-4 and TRBJ2-2; there is no DNA to check the TCRdb D call of TRBD2. This CDR3 is built from 16 residues. CDR3: CASTHSGVRNTGELFF.

The chain links TRBV28 to TRBJ2-4; TCRdb proposes TRBD1, but this gene call is untestable without DNA. Germline CDR1 and CDR2: MDHEN and SYDVKM. The CDR3 is 18 amino acids. The CDR3 protein is CASSPRQGATSFQNIQYF. The variable domain in full, completed from reference TRBV28 and TRBJ2-4, reads DVKVTQSSRYLVKRTGEKVFLECVQDMDHENMFWYRQDPGLGLRLIYFSYDVKMKEKGDIPEGYSVSREKKERFSLILESASTNQTSMYLCASSPRQGATSFQNIQYFGAGTRLSVL.

This rearrangement joins TRBV6-1 to TRBJ2-7; the D gene TCRdb calls, TRBD1, cannot be checked with no DNA. The germline gives CDR1 MNHNS, CDR2 SASEGT. The length of the CDR3 is 13 residues. The CDR3 sequence is CASRRGQGLKQYF.

This chain links TRBV20-1 with TRBJ2-3; TCRdb reports TRBD2, a call that lacks DNA to check it against. This CDR3 is 14 amino acids long. The germline gives CDR1 DFQATT, CDR2 SNEGSKA (reference sequence). This chain's CDR3 is CSARAQGPPDTQYF.

The chain links TRBV6-5 to TRBJ1-1. The CDR3 contains 15 residues. Germline assignment: CDR1 MNHEY and CDR2 SVGAGI. The CDR3: CASSYSRGYSTEAFF.

V and J are TRBV18 and TRBJ2-3. Germline values: CDR1 KGHSH, CDR2 LQKENI. There are 12 residues in the CDR3. Here the CDR3 reads CASSPFRDTQYF.

V usage is TRBV4-1 and J usage is TRBJ2-1; TCRdb outputs TRBD1, but without DNA this stays unchecked. In germline, CDR1 is MGHRA, CDR2 YSYEKL. This CDR3 has 13 residues. The CDR3 region is CASSQIRTPEQFF.

This chain connects TRBV7-3 to TRBJ2-1; TCRdb's D call of TRBD2 is untestable without DNA. The CDR3 loop spans 15 amino acids. The germline gives CDR1 SGHTA, CDR2 FQGTGA. The CDR3 region is CASSDGLALYNEQFF.

The chain uses TRBV5-1 and TRBJ2-3. CDR3 length: 13 amino acids. Germline V gives CDR1 SGHRS, CDR2 YFSETQ. This CDR3 reads CASSLIEADTQYF.

V is TRBV29-1 and J is TRBJ2-3; TCRdb returns TRBD1, unconfirmable since there is no DNA. This CDR3 is built from 12 residues. Germline lookup yields CDR1 SQVTM and CDR2 ANQGSEA. This chain's CDR3 is CSVMGGPYTQYF.

V usage is TRBV12-3 or TRBV12-4 and J usage is TRBJ2-5. The CDR3 consists of 13 residues. The CDR3 here is CASSLQNQETQYF.

The chain links TRBV20-1 to TRBJ2-3; as DNA is missing, the TRBD1 call by TCRdb cannot be tested. Germline lookup yields CDR1 DFQATT and CDR2 SNEGSKA (reference sequence). The CDR3 totals 12 residues. Here the CDR3 reads CSAKGRKDTQYF.

This rearrangement joins TRBV7-2 to TRBJ2-1; TCRdb's D call of TRBD1 is untestable without DNA. Germline values: CDR1 SGHTA, CDR2 FQGNSA. The length of the CDR3 is 16 residues. This CDR3 is CASSSFRGVGRNEQFF.

The chain's CDR3 is CASSLFPTGQTAEAFF. The V and J genes are TRBV12-3 or TRBV12-4 and TRBJ1-1; as DNA is missing, the TRBD1 call by TCRdb cannot be tested. The length of the CDR3 is 16 residues.

The chain has TRBV18 and TRBJ2-5; TCRdb names TRBD2, which stays unverified in the absence of DNA. The CDR3 totals 17 residues. CDR1 KGHSH and CDR2 LQKENI come from the germline V gene. CDR3 residues: CASSPFGLAQYQETQYF.

CDR3 loop: CASSPGQGLETQYF. This sequence joins TRBV4-1 and TRBJ2-5; TCRdb's D gene call, TRBD1, goes unchecked for lack of DNA. The length of the CDR3 is 14 residues. Germline CDR1 reads MGHRA; CDR2 reads YSYEKL.

V and J are TRBV13 and TRBJ2-1; no DNA is available, so the TRBD2 call from TCRdb remains unchecked. CDR1 is PRHDT, CDR2 FYEKMQ, per germline (reference sequence). The CDR3 spans 13 residues. The CDR3 reads CASSPQGPREQFF. The whole variable domain, filled in from reference TRBV13 and TRBJ2-1, reads AAGVIQSPRHLIKEKRETATLKCYPIPRHDTVYWYQQGPGQDPQFLISFYEKMQSDKGSIPDRFSAQQFSDYHSELNMSSLELGDSALYFCASSPQGPREQFFGPGTRLTVL.

This chain uses TRBV6-1 with TRBJ2-5; TCRdb reports TRBD2, a call that lacks DNA to check it against. This CDR3 spans 14 amino acids. Germline loops: CDR1 MNHNS, CDR2 SASEGT. CDR3 residues: CASRLAENQETQYF.

The chain carries TRBV12-3 or TRBV12-4 and TRBJ2-1; TCRdb designates TRBD2, a call that cannot be tested without DNA. The CDR3 is made up of 15 amino acids. The CDR3 sequence is CASRRLEPFPNEQFF.

The rearrangement links TRBV7-9 to TRBJ2-1. Per the germline V gene, CDR1 is SEHNR and CDR2 is FQNEAQ (reference sequence). The length of the CDR3 is 11 residues. CDR3 loop: CASTDESEQFF.

The chain recombines TRBV6-5 with TRBJ1-2; the TCRdb D gene call, TRBD1, has no DNA to confirm it. Per germline, CDR1 MNHEY and CDR2 SVGAGI. The CDR3 is 14 amino acids. This CDR3 is CASSYFQGTYGYTF.

The chain is built from TRBV12-3 or TRBV12-4 and TRBJ2-5; TCRdb designates TRBD1, a call that cannot be tested without DNA. The CDR3 runs to 17 residues. CDR3 protein: CASSLGTMGGGEETQYF.

The rearrangement uses TRBV6-5 and TRBJ2-1; TCRdb gives TRBD2 as the D gene, but with no DNA this cannot be confirmed. This CDR3 has 16 amino acids. From germline, CDR1 is MNHEY and CDR2 SVGAGI. Here the CDR3 reads CASSSSGRGVYNEQFF.

The V gene is TRBV4-1, the J gene TRBJ2-1; TCRdb indicates TRBD2, and absent DNA this call remains unverified. The CDR3 is made up of 16 amino acids. Looked up from germline, CDR1 is MGHRA and CDR2 is YSYEKL. This chain's CDR3 is CASSQINLVSYNEQFF.

The chain couples TRBV14 to TRBJ2-1; TCRdb returns TRBD1, unconfirmable since there is no DNA. Germline CDR1 and CDR2: SGHDN and FVKESK. This CDR3 has 18 amino acids. The CDR3 region is CASSQEVGAGGLYNEQFF.

V is TRBV6-5 and J is TRBJ1-4; no DNA is available, so the TRBD1 call from TCRdb remains unchecked. Germline V gene sequence: CDR1 MNHEY, CDR2 SVGAGI. The CDR3 is 14 residues long. CDR3 sequence: CASSFLQGSSRLFF.

This chain joins TRBV24-1 and TRBJ1-1; without DNA, the TCRdb call of TRBD1 cannot be checked. The CDR3 covers 13 residues. Per germline, CDR1 KGHDR and CDR2 SFDVKD. The CDR3: CATSRGWETEAFF.

V and J are TRBV20-1 and TRBJ2-1; with no DNA, the TCRdb D assignment of TRBD2 cannot be verified. The CDR3 runs to 14 residues. Germline CDR1 DFQATT, CDR2 SNEGSKA (reference sequence). The CDR3 is CSAERREGRDEQFF.